Listed below are T cell receptor beta chains from one sample, sequenced in a study of cytomegalovirus exposure and HLA in healthy donors. Some clones are missing from TCRdb's copy, which holds only in-frame ones; the method was immunoSEQ multiplex PCR. The sample lists about 130,000 clones; more than 75% were seen once. Input material: PBMCs. These receptors all stem from a male donor in good health and CMV-seronegative. CDR3s include the opening cysteine and the closing phenylalanine or tryptophan. Each record gives: clone size, V gene, J gene, D gene, CDR3 protein, CDR3 DNA. The D gene is left open where the match is weak. Only part of the rows carry a size: once, few, many, or a class if the clone is expanded.

size: once
V: TRBV5-1
J: TRBJ1-4
D: -
CDR3: CASSLGGFGGGEKLFF
DNA: TGCGCCAGCAGCTTGGGAGGGTTTGGAGGTGGTGAAAAACTGTTTTTT

size: -
V: TRBV2
J: TRBJ1-6
D: TRBD1
CDR3: CASSEGTGGNSPLHF
DNA: TGTGCCAGCAGTGAAGGGACAGGGGGCAACTCACCCCTCCACTTT

size: -
V: TRBV27
J: TRBJ1-4
D: TRBD1
CDR3: CASSPQGGLDKLFF
DNA: TGTGCCAGCAGTCCACAGGGGGGATTAGATAAACTGTTTTTT

size: few
V: TRBV19
J: TRBJ2-7
D: -
CDR3: CASSLGRVYEQYF
DNA: TGTGCCAGTAGTTTAGGCAGGGTTTACGAGCAGTACTTC

size: -
V: TRBV18
J: TRBJ2-7
D: TRBD1
CDR3: CASSPRDRDGKQYF
DNA: TGTGCCAGCTCACCCCGAGACAGGGATGGGAAGCAGTACTTC

size: -
V: TRBV19
J: TRBJ2-1
D: -
CDR3: CASSLRTSYNEQFF
DNA: TGTGCCAGTAGTCTCCGGACTTCCTACAATGAGCAGTTCTTC

size: -
V: TRBV25-1
J: TRBJ1-4
D: TRBD1
CDR3: CASSVGTVATNEKLFF
DNA: TGTGCCAGCAGTGTTGGGACAGTTGCAACTAATGAAAAACTGTTTTTT

size: -
V: TRBV5-4
J: TRBJ2-1
D: TRBD2
CDR3: CASSLIAGGYNEQFF
DNA: TGTGCCAGCAGCTTAATAGCGGGGGGTTACAATGAGCAGTTCTTC

size: -
V: TRBV12-5
J: TRBJ2-3
D: TRBD1
CDR3: CASGLGTGLLGTDTQYF
DNA: TGTGCTAGTGGTTTGGGGACAGGGCTGTTGGGCACAGATACGCAGTATTTT

size: -
V: TRBV7-2
J: TRBJ2-7
D: -
CDR3: CASSLRGVAGTYEQYF
DNA: TGTGCCAGCAGCTTAAGGGGTGTGGCGGGGACCTACGAGCAGTACTTC

size: once
V: TRBV19
J: TRBJ1-1
D: TRBD1
CDR3: CASRGQGRGTEAFF
DNA: TGTGCCAGTAGGGGACAGGGAAGAGGAACTGAAGCTTTCTTT

size: -
V: TRBV7-2
J: TRBJ2-3
D: TRBD2
CDR3: CASRSLRQAGGIGEDTQYF
DNA: TGTGCCAGCAGATCCTTACGTCAAGCGGGGGGGATCGGGGAAGATACGCAGTATTTT

size: -
V: TRBV27
J: TRBJ1-2
D: -
CDR3: CASGLGQTGGYTF
DNA: TGTGCCAGCGGACTCGGACAGACAGGTGGCTACACCTTC

size: -
V: TRBV23-1
J: TRBJ1-4
D: -
CDR3: CASSQSRTRLLEKLFF
DNA: TGCGCCAGCAGTCAATCCCGGACAAGGCTCCTTGAAAAACTGTTTTTT

size: -
V: TRBV11-3
J: TRBJ2-7
D: -
CDR3: CASSLGGGPTYYEQYF
DNA: TGTGCCAGCAGCTTAGGGGGGGGCCCTACTTACTACGAGCAGTACTTC

size: -
V: TRBV5-1
J: TRBJ2-7
D: -
CDR3: CASSLGGGFSYEQYF
DNA: TGCGCCAGCAGCTTGGGAGGGGGATTCTCCTACGAGCAGTACTTC

size: once
V: TRBV2
J: TRBJ2-7
D: TRBD2
CDR3: CASNGLAGVRTYEQYF
DNA: TGTGCCAGCAACGGACTAGCGGGGGTAAGGACCTACGAGCAGTACTTC

size: few
V: TRBV19
J: TRBJ2-5
D: -
CDR3: CASSWGPQETQYF
DNA: TGTGCCAGTAGTTGGGGCCCCCAAGAGACCCAGTACTTC

size: -
V: TRBV25-1
J: TRBJ2-3
D: TRBD2
CDR3: CASSRLAGGTDTQYF
DNA: TGTGCCAGCAGTCGACTAGCGGGGGGCACAGATACGCAGTATTTT

size: -
V: TRBV19
J: TRBJ2-7
D: -
CDR3: CASTSRGGSSYEQYF
DNA: TGTGCCAGTACCTCCAGGGGTGGCAGTTCCTACGAGCAGTACTTC

size: few
V: TRBV2
J: TRBJ2-1
D: TRBD2
CDR3: CASSDTSGGRREQFF
DNA: TGTGCCAGCAGTGATACTAGCGGGGGCCGTAGGGAGCAGTTCTTC

size: -
V: TRBV5-1
J: TRBJ1-2
D: -
CDR3: CASSSQDTSGGYTF
DNA: TGCGCCAGCAGCTCCCAAGACACGTCCGGTGGCTACACCTTC

size: -
V: TRBV9
J: TRBJ1-3
D: -
CDR3: CASSALTGTGNTIYF
DNA: TGTGCCAGCAGCGCACTAACAGGGACCGGAAACACCATATATTTT

size: -
V: TRBV9
J: TRBJ1-1
D: TRBD1
CDR3: CASSVGGQLNTEAFF
DNA: TGTGCCAGCAGCGTAGGGGGACAGTTGAACACTGAAGCTTTCTTT

size: few
V: TRBV5-5
J: TRBJ2-7
D: TRBD1
CDR3: CASSLVGTAYEQYF
DNA: TGTGCCAGCAGCTTGGTTGGGACAGCCTACGAGCAGTACTTC

size: -
V: TRBV2
J: TRBJ2-1
D: -
CDR3: CASRYDRWNEQFF
DNA: TGTGCCAGCAGATACGACAGGTGGAATGAGCAGTTCTTC

size: few
V: TRBV6-5
J: TRBJ2-7
D: TRBD1
CDR3: CASAERTGTYEQYF
DNA: TGTGCCAGCGCTGAAAGGACAGGGACCTACGAGCAGTACTTC

size: -
V: TRBV4-2
J: TRBJ2-2
D: -
CDR3: CASRGLRNTGELFF
DNA: TGTGCCAGCAGGGGCCTTAGAAACACCGGGGAGCTGTTTTTT

size: -
V: TRBV4-2
J: TRBJ1-5
D: -
CDR3: CASSQAGQRKSNQPQHF
DNA: TGTGCCAGCAGCCAAGCCGGACAGAGAAAAAGCAATCAGCCCCAGCATTTT

size: once
V: TRBV7-9
J: TRBJ2-5
D: -
CDR3: CASSLVQGGTETQYF
DNA: TGTGCCAGCAGCTTAGTACAGGGGGGGACGGAGACCCAGTACTTC

size: many
V: TRBV6-6
J: TRBJ1-1
D: -
CDR3: CASSDPETGRGAFF
DNA: TGTGCCAGCAGTGACCCCGAGACAGGCCGGGGAGCTTTCTTT